The 24 T cell receptor beta chains below were found in one sample sequenced in a study of blood T cell repertoires in COVID-19 (dated by TCRdb to 2018 to 2020). The library was made by the immunoSEQ multiplex PCR assay. The source is immuneACCESS, and TCRdb retained only in-frame sequences with V and J called. Part of the clones is not carried over; for the studies checked, unresolved V genes explain less than half of this, and the remainder is unexplained. The sample profile shows 110,000 to 150,000 clones; 80% of them were found once. The top ten hold around 5% of the sample. The sample was peripheral blood. The receptor set was obtained from a woman aged 45 to 65 with acute or convalescent COVID-19.

The chain couples TRBV10-3 to TRBJ1-5, with D possibly matching TRBD1 (5 bases). From germline, CDR1 is ENHRY and CDR2 SYGVKD. The length of the CDR3 is 15 residues. V lost 3 bases and J 9 bases, leaving 18 bases between the germline ends. The CDR3 DNA is TGTGCCATCAGTGAACACGGACAAGGGAAGGGGCCCCAGCATTTT. Translated: CAISEHGQGKGPQHF.

V and J are TRBV4-2 and TRBJ2-5; 9 nucleotides agree with TRBD2. Germline V lookup: CDR1 LGHNA, CDR2 YNFKEQ. With V trimmed by 4 bases and J by 2 bases, 5 bases remained unmatched. This CDR3 is built from 15 residues. The CDR3 reads CASSPSGGNQETQYF. The CDR3 nucleotides are TGTGCCAGCAGCCCGAGCGGGGGGAATCAAGAGACCCAGTACTTC.

This clone was seen repeatedly, ten times or more. J is TRBJ2-7 and V is TRBV7-9, with D perhaps TRBD1 (6 bases). Trimming shortened V by 5 bases and J by 2 bases, and 16 bases separated the two germline ends. Looked up from germline, CDR1 is SEHNR and CDR2 is FQNEAQ (reference sequence). The CDR3 totals 15 residues. CDR3 coding DNA: TGTGCCAGCAGCCCACGGGACACCGCAGCCTACGAGCAGTACTTC. Its translation is CASSPRDTAAYEQYF. Looking up the rest from reference TRBV7-9 and TRBJ2-7 gives the full variable domain: DTGVSQNPRHKITKRGQNVTFRCDPISEHNRLYWYRQTLGQGPEFLTYFQNEAQLEKSRLLSDRFSAERPKGSFSTLEIQRTEQGDSAMYLCASSPRDTAAYEQYFGPGTRLTVT.

The V gene is TRBV11-2, the J gene TRBJ2-3; weak D call: TRBD1 (6 bases). V lost 5 bases, J lost 6 bases, and 18 bases lay in between. There are 15 residues in the CDR3. CDR1 and CDR2 from the germline V gene are SGHAT and FQNNGV. For the CDR3, the DNA is TGTGCCAGCAGCCGACAGGAGAGGATTGTTGATACGCAGTATTTT. It codes for CASSRQERIVDTQYF.

CDR3 sequence reads: CASSQDTQGRNTEAFF. In DNA, the CDR3 is TGTGCCAGCAGCCAAGACACCCAGGGGCGGAACACTGAAGCTTTCTTT. This chain uses TRBV3-1 (or the pseudogene TRBV3-2) with TRBJ1-1; D may be TRBD1 (6 bases). The germline V and J ends were trimmed by 0 bases and 1 base, with 12 bases remaining between them. Germline V lookup: CDR1 LGHDT, CDR2 YNNKEL (reference sequence). The CDR3 contains 16 residues.

The chain employs TRBV6-2 or TRBV6-3 and TRBJ1-5, with a tentative D call TRBD1 (5 bases). Trimming left V 5 bases short and J 2 bases short, with 13 bases between. The CDR3 has 15 amino acids. Germline V gene lookup returns CDR1 MNHEY and CDR2 SVGEGT. The CDR3, as DNA: TGTGCCAGCAGTGACAGTGAAGACGGCAATCAGCCCCAGCATTTT. Its protein is CASSDSEDGNQPQHF.

The chain has TRBV29-1 and TRBJ2-1, with a tentative D call TRBD1 (5 bases). The CDR3 covers 11 residues. Trimming shortened V by 4 bases and J by 7 bases, and 8 bases separated the two germline ends. Germline CDR1 reads SQVTM; CDR2 reads ANQGSEA. The CDR3 DNA sequence: TGCAGCGTTGGTAAGGGGAATGAGCAGTTCTTC. Amino acids: CSVGKGNEQFF.

In its sample, this clone was seen once. This chain links TRBV7-7 with TRBJ2-3; possible D gene TRBD2, 5 bases. This CDR3 has 13 residues. The V and J ends lost 2 bases and 6 bases respectively, with 9 bases between them. Germline V CDR1 and CDR2: SSHAT, FNYEAQ (reference sequence). The CDR3 nucleotides read TGTGCCAGCAGCTTAAATAGAGGGGATACGCAGTATTTT. As protein: CASSLNRGDTQYF.

The chain links TRBV6-2 or TRBV6-3 to TRBJ2-3; tentatively, D is TRBD2 (5 bases). V dropped 6 bases and J dropped 6 bases, with 10 bases sitting between them. Germline V CDR1 and CDR2: MNHEY, SVGEGT. The CDR3 contains 12 residues. This CDR3 is CASSPGGDTQYF. The CDR3 bases are TGTGCCAGCAGCCCCGGCGGGGATACGCAGTATTTT.

This sequence joins TRBV6-1 and TRBJ1-1; tentatively, D is TRBD1 (5 bases). Looked up from germline, CDR1 is MNHNS and CDR2 is SASEGT. The CDR3 length is 14 residues. Between the trimmed V and J ends, which lost 0 bases and 4 bases, there was a span of 9 bases. CDR3 residues: CASSEAEGITEAFF. The CDR3 nucleotides read TGTGCCAGCAGTGAAGCGGAGGGGATCACTGAAGCTTTCTTT.

The rearrangement links TRBV6-5 to TRBJ2-5; no definite D call. Germline loops: CDR1 MNHEY, CDR2 SVGAGI. Trimming took 0 bases from V and 5 from J, leaving 7 bases between them. The CDR3 is 13 amino acids. CDR3 in amino acids: CASSYSMAETQYF. CDR3 nucleotide sequence: TGTGCCAGCAGTTACTCGATGGCCGAGACCCAGTACTTC.

The sample holds many counts of this clone. The CDR3 region is CASSSYEVVSNTEAFF. The CDR3 DNA sequence: TGTGCCAGCAGCTCCTACGAGGTGGTATCTAACACTGAAGCTTTCTTT. The chain has TRBV11-1 and TRBJ1-1; the D is unclear. Trimming pared 4 bases from V and 2 bases from J, leaving 17 bases between. CDR3 length: 16 amino acids. Germline CDR1 reads SGHAT; CDR2 reads FQDESV (reference sequence).

This chain links TRBV6-2 or TRBV6-3 with TRBJ1-2, with D possibly matching TRBD1 (6 bases). Trimming took 2 bases from V and 10 from J, leaving 17 bases between them. This CDR3 is 14 amino acids long. The V gene's germline CDR1 is MNHEY and CDR2 SVGEGT. The DNA of the CDR3 is TGTGCCAGCAGTTACCGTCCAGGGGAGGGTTACTACACCTTC. It translates to CASSYRPGEGYYTF.

The chain is built from TRBV7-8 and TRBJ2-2, with 12 bases matching TRBD2. The trim removed 4 bases at V and 3 bases at J, leaving 6 bases unmatched. The CDR3 is made up of 17 amino acids. Germline CDR1 and CDR2: SGHVS and FQNEAQ. The CDR3 loop reads CASSYTSGGWYTGELFF. The CDR3 DNA is TGTGCCAGCAGCTATACTAGCGGGGGGTGGTACACCGGGGAGCTGTTTTTT.

The V gene is TRBV6-5, the J gene TRBJ2-7, with 8 bases identical to TRBD1. Germline loops: CDR1 MNHEY, CDR2 SVGAGI. The CDR3 is 14 amino acids. J was trimmed by 2 bases and V by 7 bases; bases with no gene match: 7. The CDR3 region has the DNA TGTGCCAGCACGACCGGGACAGGAACCTACGAGCAGTACTTC. Its translation is CASTTGTGTYEQYF.

The chain has TRBV28 and TRBJ1-6; D gene unclear. The CDR3 is made up of 12 amino acids. CDR1 is MDHEN and CDR2 is SYDVKM in the germline V gene. V was pared by 3 bases and J by 9 bases, with 6 bases between. The CDR3 coding sequence is TGTGCCAGCAGTTTCTACGTTTCACCCCTCCACTTT. Translating gives CASSFYVSPLHF.

The chain combines TRBV7-3 with TRBJ2-3, with D tentatively TRBD2 (7 bases). The germline V gene has CDR1 SGHTA and CDR2 FQGTGA. The CDR3 length is 14 residues. The V gene lost 4 bases and the J gene lost 6 bases, with 14 bases spanning the gap. The CDR3 loop is CASSSGGPWDTQYF. The CDR3 DNA is TGTGCCAGCAGCTCCGGGGGGCCATGGGATACGCAGTATTTT.

V usage is TRBV5-4 and J usage is TRBJ1-4, with D maybe TRBD1 (5 bases). Germline V gene data show CDR1 as SGHNT and CDR2 as YYREEE (reference sequence). V lost 2 bases and J 7 bases, leaving 15 bases between the germline ends. This CDR3 has 15 amino acids. For the CDR3, the DNA is TGTGCCAGCAGCTTTGGGGCCCTTAGGGGTGAAAAACTGTTTTTT. Translated: CASSFGALRGEKLFF. The full variable domain, in which reference TRBV5-4 and TRBJ1-4 provide the parts outside the CDR3, is ETGVTQSPTHLIKTRGQQVTLRCSSQSGHNTVSWYQQALGQGPQFIFQYYREEENGRGNFPPRFSGLQFPNYSSELNVNALELDDSALYLCASSFGALRGEKLFFGSGTQLSVL.

This clone appeared a single time. The chain carries TRBV6-1 and TRBJ1-1; perhaps TRBD1 as D (5 bases). Per germline, CDR1 MNHNS and CDR2 SASEGT. The V gene lost 3 bases and the J gene lost 9 bases, with 8 bases spanning the gap. CDR3 length equals 11 residues. CDR3 DNA sequence: TGTGCCAGCAGTGATAGACAGAAAGCTTTCTTT. Translation gives CASSDRQKAFF.

This chain uses TRBV3-1 (or the pseudogene TRBV3-2) with TRBJ1-2; tentative D call: TRBD1 (6 bases). The CDR3 covers 14 residues. Germline V gene sequence: CDR1 LGHDT, CDR2 YNNKEL (reference sequence). Deletions cut 5 bases from V and 3 bases from J, with 13 bases between. CDR3 coding DNA: TGTGCCAGCAGCGGGGAGACAGGACACTATGGCTACACCTTC. Its translation is CASSGETGHYGYTF.

This chain links TRBV4-3 with TRBJ2-1; D gene unclear. The CDR3 sequence is 15 residues long. Looked up from germline, CDR1 is LGHNA and CDR2 is YSLEER. Trimming left V 2 bases short and J 0 bases short, with 8 bases between. The CDR3 nucleotides are TGCGCCAGCAGCCAATGGCTCAGCTCCTACAATGAGCAGTTCTTC. This encodes CASSQWLSSYNEQFF.

This sequence joins TRBV30 and TRBJ2-3; 12 bases align to TRBD2. The CDR3 spans 16 residues. Germline lookup yields CDR1 GTSNPN and CDR2 SVGIG (reference sequence). After removal of 2 bases from V and 3 bases from J, the junction contained 6 bases not matched to a gene. CDR3 nucleotides: TGTGCCTGGAGTACGGGACTAGCGGGTCGGACAGATACGCAGTATTTT. It is translated as CAWSTGLAGRTDTQYF.

The V gene is TRBV18, the J gene TRBJ1-4, with D tentatively TRBD1 (5 bases). V dropped 3 bases and J dropped 7 bases, with 12 bases sitting between them. The CDR3 totals 14 residues. Germline V gene sequence: CDR1 KGHSH, CDR2 LQKENI. The CDR3 spells CASSPAGQVEKLFF. CDR3 nucleotide sequence: TGTGCCAGCTCACCTGCAGGGCAAGTTGAAAAACTGTTTTTT.

The genes are TRBV7-3 and TRBJ2-2, with 9 bases matching TRBD1. Per germline, CDR1 SGHTA and CDR2 FQGTGA. The CDR3 length is 14 residues. After removal of 5 bases from V and 5 bases from J, the junction contained 3 bases not matched to a gene. The CDR3 region has the DNA TGTGCCAGCAGCGACAGGGGGGAGACCGGGGAGCTGTTTTTT. As protein: CASSDRGETGELFF.